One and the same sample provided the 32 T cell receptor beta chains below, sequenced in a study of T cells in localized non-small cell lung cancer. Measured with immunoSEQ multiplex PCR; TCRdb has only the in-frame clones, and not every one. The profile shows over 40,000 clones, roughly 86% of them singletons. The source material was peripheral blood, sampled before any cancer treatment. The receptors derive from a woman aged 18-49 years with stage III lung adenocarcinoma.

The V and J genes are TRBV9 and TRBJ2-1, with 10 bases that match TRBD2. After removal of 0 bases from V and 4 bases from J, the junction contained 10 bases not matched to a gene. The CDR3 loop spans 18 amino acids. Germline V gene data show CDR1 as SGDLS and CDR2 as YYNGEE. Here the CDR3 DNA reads TGTGCCAGCAGCGTAGCATTAGCGGGGGGCCTGGGATACAATGAGCAGTTCTTC. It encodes CASSVALAGGLGYNEQFF.

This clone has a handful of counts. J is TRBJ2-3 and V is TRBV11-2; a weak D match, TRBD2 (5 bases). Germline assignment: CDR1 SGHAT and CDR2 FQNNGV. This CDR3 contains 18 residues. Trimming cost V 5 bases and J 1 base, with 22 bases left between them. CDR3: CASSGEVGASFGTDTQYF. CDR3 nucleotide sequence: TGTGCCAGCAGCGGAGAGGTGGGAGCTTCGTTTGGCACAGATACGCAGTATTTT.

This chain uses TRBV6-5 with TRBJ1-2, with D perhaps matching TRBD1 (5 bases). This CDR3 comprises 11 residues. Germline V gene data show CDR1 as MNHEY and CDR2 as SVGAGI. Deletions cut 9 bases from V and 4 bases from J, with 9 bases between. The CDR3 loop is CASRTGYGYTF. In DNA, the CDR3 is TGTGCCAGTCGCACAGGCTATGGCTACACCTTC.

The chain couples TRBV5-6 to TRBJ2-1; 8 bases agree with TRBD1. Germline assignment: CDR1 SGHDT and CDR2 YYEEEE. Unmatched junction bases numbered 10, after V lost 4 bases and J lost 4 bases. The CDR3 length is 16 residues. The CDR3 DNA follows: TGTGCCAGCAGCCGCGGGACAGGCTATCTTTACAATGAGCAGTTCTTC. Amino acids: CASSRGTGYLYNEQFF.

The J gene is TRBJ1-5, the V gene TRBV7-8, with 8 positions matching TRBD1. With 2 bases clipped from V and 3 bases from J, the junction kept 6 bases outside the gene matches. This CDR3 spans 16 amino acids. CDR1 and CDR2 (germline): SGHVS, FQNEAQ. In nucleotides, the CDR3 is TGTGCCAGCAGCTTATTGCCGACAGGGGCCAATCAGCCCCAGCATTTT. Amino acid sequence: CASSLLPTGANQPQHF.

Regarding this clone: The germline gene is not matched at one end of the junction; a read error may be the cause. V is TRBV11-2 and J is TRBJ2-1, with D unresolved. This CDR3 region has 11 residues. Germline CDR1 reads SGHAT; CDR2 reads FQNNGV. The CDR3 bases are TGTGCCACTACAGTTCACAATGAGCAGCTCTTC. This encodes CATTVHNEQLF.

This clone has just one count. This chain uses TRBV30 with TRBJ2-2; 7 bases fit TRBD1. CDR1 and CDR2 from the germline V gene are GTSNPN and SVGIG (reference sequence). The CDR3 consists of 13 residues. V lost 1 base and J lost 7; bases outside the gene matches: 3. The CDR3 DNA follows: TGTGCCTGGAGTGGATGGACAGGCGGGGAGCTGTTTTTT. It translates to CAWSGWTGGELFF. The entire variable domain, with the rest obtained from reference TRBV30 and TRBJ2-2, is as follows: SQTIHQWPATLVQPVGSPLSLECTVEGTSNPNLYWYRQAAGRGLQLLFYSVGIGQISSEVPQNLSASRPQDRQFILSSKKLLLSDSGFYLCAWSGWTGGELFFGEGSRLTVL.

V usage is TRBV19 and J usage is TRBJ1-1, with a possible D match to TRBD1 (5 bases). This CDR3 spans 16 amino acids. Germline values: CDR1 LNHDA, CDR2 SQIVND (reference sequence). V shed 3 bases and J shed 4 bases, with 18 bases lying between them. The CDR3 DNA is TGTGCCAGTAGTATTGGGACGGGGTTAGTGCGCACTGAAGCTTTCTTT. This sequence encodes CASSIGTGLVRTEAFF.

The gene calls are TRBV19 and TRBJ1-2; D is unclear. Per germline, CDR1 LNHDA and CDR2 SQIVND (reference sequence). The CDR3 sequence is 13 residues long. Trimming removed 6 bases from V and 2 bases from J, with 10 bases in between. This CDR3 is CASRTKGNYGYTF. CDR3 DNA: TGTGCCAGTAGAACTAAGGGAAACTATGGCTACACCTTC.

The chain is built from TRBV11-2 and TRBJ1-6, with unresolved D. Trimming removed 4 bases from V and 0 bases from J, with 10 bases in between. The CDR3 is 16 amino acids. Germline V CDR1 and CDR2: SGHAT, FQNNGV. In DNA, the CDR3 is TGTGCCAGCAGCTCGTTAGGGAGCTCCTATAATTCACCCCTCCACTTT. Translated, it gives CASSSLGSSYNSPLHF.

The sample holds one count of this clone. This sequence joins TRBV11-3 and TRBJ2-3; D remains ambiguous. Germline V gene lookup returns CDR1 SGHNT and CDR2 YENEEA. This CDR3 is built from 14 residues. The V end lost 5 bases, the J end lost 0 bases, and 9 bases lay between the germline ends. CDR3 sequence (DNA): TGTGCCAGCAGCCACGGTGCTAGCACAGATACGCAGTATTTT. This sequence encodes CASSHGASTDTQYF. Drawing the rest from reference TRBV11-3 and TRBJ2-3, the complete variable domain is EAGVVQSPRYKIIEKKQPVAFWCNPISGHNTLYWYLQNLGQGPELLIRYENEEAVDDSQLPKDRFSAERLKGVDSTLKIQPAELGDSAVYLCASSHGASTDTQYFGPGTRLTVL.

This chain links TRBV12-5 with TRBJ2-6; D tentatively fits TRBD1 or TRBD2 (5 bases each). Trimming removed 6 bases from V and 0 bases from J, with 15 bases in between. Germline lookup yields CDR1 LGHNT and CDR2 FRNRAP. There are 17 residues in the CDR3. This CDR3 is CASGPTPGLSGANVLTF. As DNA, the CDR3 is TGTGCTAGTGGCCCAACACCGGGGCTCTCTGGGGCCAACGTCCTGACTTTC.

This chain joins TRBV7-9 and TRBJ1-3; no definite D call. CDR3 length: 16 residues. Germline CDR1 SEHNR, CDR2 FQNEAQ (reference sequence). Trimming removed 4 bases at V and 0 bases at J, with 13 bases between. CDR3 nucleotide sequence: TGTGCCAGCAGCTCAGGACGGAGTTACTCTGGAAACACCATATATTTT. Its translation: CASSSGRSYSGNTIYF. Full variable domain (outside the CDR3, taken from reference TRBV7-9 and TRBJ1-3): DTGVSQNPRHKITKRGQNVTFRCDPISEHNRLYWYRQTLGQGPEFLTYFQNEAQLEKSRLLSDRFSAERPKGSFSTLEIQRTEQGDSAMYLCASSSGRSYSGNTIYFGEGSWLTVV.

The CDR3, as DNA: TGTGCCAGCAGCTCATTGACGGGGACCTACGAGCAGTACTTC. This sequence encodes CASSSLTGTYEQYF. The rearrangement uses TRBV11-2 and TRBJ2-7, with a tentative D call TRBD2 (5 bases). The V and J ends lost 4 bases and 2 bases respectively, with 12 bases between them. Germline CDR1 is SGHAT and CDR2 is FQNNGV. The CDR3 loop spans 14 amino acids.

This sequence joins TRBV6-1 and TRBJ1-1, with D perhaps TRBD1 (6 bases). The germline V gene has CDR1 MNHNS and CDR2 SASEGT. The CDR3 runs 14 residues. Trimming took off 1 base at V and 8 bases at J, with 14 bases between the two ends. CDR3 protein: CASSEGIEGGEAFF. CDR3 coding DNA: TGTGCCAGCAGTGAAGGTATCGAGGGGGGAGAAGCTTTCTTT.

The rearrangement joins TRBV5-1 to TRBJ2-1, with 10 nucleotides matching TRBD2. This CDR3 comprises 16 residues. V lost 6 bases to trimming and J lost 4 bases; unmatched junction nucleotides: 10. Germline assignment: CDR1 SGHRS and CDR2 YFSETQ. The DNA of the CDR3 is TGCGCCAGCACCCGGGCCCCTAGCGGGGGTTACAATGAGCAGTTCTTC. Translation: CASTRAPSGGYNEQFF.

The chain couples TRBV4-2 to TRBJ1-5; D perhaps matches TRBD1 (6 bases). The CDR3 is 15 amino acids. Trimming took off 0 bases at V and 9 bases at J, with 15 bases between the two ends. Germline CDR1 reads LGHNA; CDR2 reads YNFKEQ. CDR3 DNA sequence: TGTGCCAGCAGCCAAGAGGAGCAGGGGCAATGGCCCCAGCATTTT. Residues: CASSQEEQGQWPQHF.

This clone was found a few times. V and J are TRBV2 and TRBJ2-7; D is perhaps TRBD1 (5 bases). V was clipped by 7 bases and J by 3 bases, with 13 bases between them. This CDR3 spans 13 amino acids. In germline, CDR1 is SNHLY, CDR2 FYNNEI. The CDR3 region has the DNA TGTGCCAGCATAAAAGACAGCCGCTACGAGCAGTACTTC. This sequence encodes CASIKDSRYEQYF.

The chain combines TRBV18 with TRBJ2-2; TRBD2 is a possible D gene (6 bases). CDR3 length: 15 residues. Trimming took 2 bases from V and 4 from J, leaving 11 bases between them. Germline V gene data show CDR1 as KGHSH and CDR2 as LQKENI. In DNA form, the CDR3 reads TGTGCCAGCTCACCAAGGGAGGTCGGCACCGGGGAGCTGTTTTTT. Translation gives CASSPREVGTGELFF.

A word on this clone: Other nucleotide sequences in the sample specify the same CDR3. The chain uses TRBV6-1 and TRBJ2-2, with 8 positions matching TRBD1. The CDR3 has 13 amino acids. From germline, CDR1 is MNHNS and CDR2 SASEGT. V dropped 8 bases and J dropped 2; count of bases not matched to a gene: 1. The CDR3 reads CASDRGNTGELFF. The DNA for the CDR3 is TGTGCCAGCGACAGGGGCAACACCGGGGAGCTGTTTTTT.

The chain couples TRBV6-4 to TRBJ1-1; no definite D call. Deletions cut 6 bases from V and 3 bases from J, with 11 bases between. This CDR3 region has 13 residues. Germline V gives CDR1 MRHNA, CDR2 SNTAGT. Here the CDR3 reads CASSRTEDTEAFF. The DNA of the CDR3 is TGTGCCAGCAGCCGGACGGAGGACACTGAAGCTTTCTTT.

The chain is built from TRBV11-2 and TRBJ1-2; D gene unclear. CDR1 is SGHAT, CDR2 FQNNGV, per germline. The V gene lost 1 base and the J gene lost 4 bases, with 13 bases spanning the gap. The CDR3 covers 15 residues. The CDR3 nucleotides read TGTGCCAGCAGCTTAGTTGAGAGCGCAGGCTATGGCTACACCTTC. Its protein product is CASSLVESAGYGYTF.

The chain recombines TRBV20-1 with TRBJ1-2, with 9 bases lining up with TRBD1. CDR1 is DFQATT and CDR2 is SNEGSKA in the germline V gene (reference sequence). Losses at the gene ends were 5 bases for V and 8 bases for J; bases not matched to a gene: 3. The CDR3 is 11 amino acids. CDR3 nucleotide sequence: TGCAGTGCTCCTACAGGGGGCGGCTACACCTTC. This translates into CSAPTGGGYTF.

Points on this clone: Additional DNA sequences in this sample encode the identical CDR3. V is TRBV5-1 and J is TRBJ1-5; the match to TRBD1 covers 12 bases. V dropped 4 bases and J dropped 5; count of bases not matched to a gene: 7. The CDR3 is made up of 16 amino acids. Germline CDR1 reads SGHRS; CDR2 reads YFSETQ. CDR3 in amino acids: CASSPGGTGGDQPQHF. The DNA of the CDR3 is TGCGCCAGCAGCCCTGGAGGGACAGGGGGCGATCAGCCCCAGCATTTT.

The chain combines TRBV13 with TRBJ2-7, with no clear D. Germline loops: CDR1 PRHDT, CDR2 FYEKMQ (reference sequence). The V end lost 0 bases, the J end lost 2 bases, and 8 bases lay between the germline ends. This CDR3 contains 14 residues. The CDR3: CASSLGGPAYEQYF. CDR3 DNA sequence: TGTGCCAGCAGCTTAGGTGGGCCGGCCTACGAGCAGTACTTC.

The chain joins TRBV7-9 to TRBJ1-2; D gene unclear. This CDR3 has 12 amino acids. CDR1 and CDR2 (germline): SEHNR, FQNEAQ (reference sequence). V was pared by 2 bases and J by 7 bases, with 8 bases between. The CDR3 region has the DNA TGTGCCAGCAGCTTATTGGGCGGTGGCTACACCTTC. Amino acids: CASSLLGGGYTF. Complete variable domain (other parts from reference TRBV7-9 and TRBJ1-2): DTGVSQNPRHKITKRGQNVTFRCDPISEHNRLYWYRQTLGQGPEFLTYFQNEAQLEKSRLLSDRFSAERPKGSFSTLEIQRTEQGDSAMYLCASSLLGGGYTFGSGTRLTVV.

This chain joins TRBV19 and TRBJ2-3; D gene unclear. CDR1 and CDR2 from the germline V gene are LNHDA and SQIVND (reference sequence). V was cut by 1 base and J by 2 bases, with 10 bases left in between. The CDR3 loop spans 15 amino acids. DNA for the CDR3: TGTGCCAGTAGTATAGGAAGGGTTACCACAGATACGCAGTATTTT. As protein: CASSIGRVTTDTQYF.

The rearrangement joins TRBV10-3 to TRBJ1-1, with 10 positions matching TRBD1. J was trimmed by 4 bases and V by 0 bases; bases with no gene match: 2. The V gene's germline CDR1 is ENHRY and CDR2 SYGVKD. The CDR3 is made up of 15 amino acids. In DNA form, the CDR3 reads TGTGCCATCAGTGAGTCCTGGACAGGGGGCACTGAAGCTTTCTTT. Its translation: CAISESWTGGTEAFF.

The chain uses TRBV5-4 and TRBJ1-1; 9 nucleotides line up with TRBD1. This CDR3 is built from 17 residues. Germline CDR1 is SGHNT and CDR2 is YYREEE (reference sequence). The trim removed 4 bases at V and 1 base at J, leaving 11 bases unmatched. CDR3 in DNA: TGTGCCAGCAGCGACTACCGGGACAGGGAATGGAACACTGAAGCTTTCTTT. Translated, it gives CASSDYRDREWNTEAFF.

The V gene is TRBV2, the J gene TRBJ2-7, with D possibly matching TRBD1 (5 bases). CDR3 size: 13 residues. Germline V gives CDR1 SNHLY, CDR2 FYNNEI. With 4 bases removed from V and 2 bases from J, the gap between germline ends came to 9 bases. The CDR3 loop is CASSAIGAYEQYF. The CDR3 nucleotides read TGTGCCAGCAGTGCGATAGGGGCCTACGAGCAGTACTTC.

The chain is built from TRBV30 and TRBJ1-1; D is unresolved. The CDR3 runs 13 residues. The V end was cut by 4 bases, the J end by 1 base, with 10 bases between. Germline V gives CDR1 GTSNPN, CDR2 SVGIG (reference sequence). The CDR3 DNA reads TGTGCCTGGATCCCCGCTGAGAACACTGAAGCTTTCTTT. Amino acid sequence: CAWIPAENTEAFF.

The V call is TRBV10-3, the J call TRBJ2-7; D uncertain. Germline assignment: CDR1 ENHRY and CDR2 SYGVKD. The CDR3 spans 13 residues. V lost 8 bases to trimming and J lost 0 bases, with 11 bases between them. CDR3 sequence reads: CAIREASSYEQYF. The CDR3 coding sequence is TGTGCCATCCGAGAGGCCTCCTCCTACGAGCAGTACTTC.